The 12 T cell receptor beta chains presented below share a single source sample, sequenced in a study of blood T cell repertoires in COVID-19. TCRdb keeps only in-frame clones here, not all; method: immunoSEQ multiplex PCR. The sample has about 140,000 clones; roughly 80% are singletons. Source material: PBMCs or T cells enriched from blood (not recorded which). Every receptor here comes from a man aged 40-49 years with acute COVID-19.

The chain recombines TRBV7-8 with TRBJ1-5; no clear D gene. The CDR3 runs to 14 residues. Trimming removed 1 base from V and 1 base from J, with 5 bases in between. CDR1 SGHVS and CDR2 FQNEAQ come from the germline V gene. The CDR3 loop reads CASSLGRSNQPQHF. CDR3 bases: TGTGCCAGCAGCTTAGGGAGAAGCAATCAGCCCCAGCATTTT. Full variable domain (rest looked up from reference TRBV7-8 and TRBJ1-5): GAGVSQSPRYKVAKRGQDVALRCDPISGHVSLFWYQQALGQGPEFLTYFQNEAQLDKSGLPSDRFFAERPEGSVSTLKIQRTQQEDSAVYLCASSLGRSNQPQHFGDGTRLSIL.

CDR3 in amino acids: CASSPRGQGAGNTEAFF. For the CDR3, the DNA is TGTGCCAGCAGCCCGAGGGGTCAGGGGGCGGGGAACACTGAAGCTTTCTTT. This rearrangement joins TRBV5-5 to TRBJ1-1; TRBD1 matches 8 bases. This CDR3 is 17 amino acids long. The germline V gene encodes CDR1 SGHKS and CDR2 YYEKEE (reference sequence). After removal of 4 bases from V and 1 base from J, the junction contained 12 bases not matched to a gene.

The V call is TRBV21-1, the J call TRBJ1-1; no DNA check was done on the table's D call, TRBD1. TRBV21-1 is termed a pseudogene. This CDR3 has 16 amino acids. The CDR3 region is CASSSRQITPDTEAFF. In nucleotides, the CDR3 is TGTGCCAGCAGCTCCCGACAGATAACCCCTGACACTGAAGCTTTCTTT.

The chain employs TRBV6-1 and TRBJ2-7, with D possibly TRBD2 on 5 matching bases. CDR1 is MNHNS and CDR2 is SASEGT in the germline V gene. Trimming took 4 bases from V and 2 from J, leaving 18 bases between them. The CDR3 contains 16 residues. Written as DNA, the CDR3 is TGTGCCAGCAGTGGGACCCGGGATAACGGGGCCTACGAGCAGTACTTC. The encoded protein is CASSGTRDNGAYEQYF.

This clone was seen only a few times. This chain connects TRBV5-1 to TRBJ2-1; TRBD2 matches 7 bases. J was trimmed by 7 bases and V by 3 bases; bases with no gene match: 4. CDR1 is SGHRS, CDR2 YFSETQ, per germline. There are 13 residues in the CDR3. The CDR3 DNA is TGCGCCAGCAGCTCAAAAGCGGGAAATGAGCAGTTCTTC. Translating gives CASSSKAGNEQFF. The entire variable domain, with the rest obtained from reference TRBV5-1 and TRBJ2-1, is as follows: KAGVTQTPRYLIKTRGQQVTLSCSPISGHRSVSWYQQTPGQGLQFLFEYFSETQRNKGNFPGRFSGRQFSNSRSEMNVSTLELGDSALYLCASSSKAGNEQFFGPGTRLTVL.

The chain uses TRBV30 and TRBJ1-5; 8 bases fit TRBD1. The germline gives CDR1 GTSNPN, CDR2 SVGIG (reference sequence). Trimming cost V 3 bases and J 4 bases; bases outside gene matches: 8. The CDR3 runs 15 residues. The DNA for the CDR3 is TGTGCCTGGAGCCCCCTTACAGGGGGAAATCAGCCCCAGCATTTT. It specifies CAWSPLTGGNQPQHF.

The V and J genes are TRBV3-1 (or the pseudogene TRBV3-2) and TRBJ2-1; TRBD2 aligns across 8 bases. Germline CDR1 and CDR2: LGHDT and YNNKEL (reference sequence). Trimming removed 0 bases from V and 3 bases from J; junction bases left unmatched: 10. This CDR3 comprises 18 residues. The CDR3 loop is CASSQDWTSPVNYNEQFF. The CDR3 DNA is TGTGCCAGCAGCCAAGATTGGACTAGCCCCGTTAACTACAATGAGCAGTTCTTC.

The CDR3 sequence is CASSKGDTGELFF. The CDR3 bases are TGTGCCAGCAGCAAAGGGGACACCGGGGAGCTGTTTTTT. V gene TRBV9 combines with J gene TRBJ2-2; D is possibly TRBD1 (5 bases). CDR3 length equals 13 residues. Trimming removed 4 bases from V and 3 bases from J, with 7 bases in between. Germline CDR1 reads SGDLS; CDR2 reads YYNGEE.

In nucleotides, the CDR3 is TGTGCCAGCAGCTTACGGGACAGGGAATGGGGCGAGGCCTACGAGCAGTACTTC. Its translation is CASSLRDREWGEAYEQYF. V is TRBV7-2 and J is TRBJ2-7; 9 bases align to TRBD1. V lost 2 bases and J lost 2; bases outside the gene matches: 13. The CDR3 totals 18 residues. Germline values: CDR1 SGHTA, CDR2 FQGNSA.

The chain's CDR3 is CASSLQPSGSYEQYF. The CDR3 DNA reads as TGTGCCAGCAGCTTACAACCTAGCGGATCCTACGAGCAGTACTTC. V and J are TRBV5-5 and TRBJ2-7; 7 nucleotides line up with TRBD2. Germline trimming cut 2 bases from V and 1 base from J; bases unmatched to any gene: 6. Germline V gene sequence: CDR1 SGHKS, CDR2 YYEKEE (reference sequence). The CDR3 loop spans 15 amino acids.

This sequence joins TRBV9 and TRBJ2-2; tentative D call: TRBD1 (6 bases). Germline V gene data show CDR1 as SGDLS and CDR2 as YYNGEE. V shed 4 bases and J shed 7 bases, with 14 bases lying between them. The length of the CDR3 is 14 residues. The CDR3 sequence: CASSTLQGIGELFF. The CDR3 bases are TGTGCCAGCAGCACCTTACAGGGCATCGGGGAGCTGTTTTTT.

V usage is TRBV10-3 and J usage is TRBJ2-1, with 7 positions matching TRBD2. This CDR3 has 15 amino acids. Germline values: CDR1 ENHRY, CDR2 SYGVKD. After removal of 7 bases from V and 0 bases from J, the junction contained 6 bases not matched to a gene. CDR3 amino acids: CAITPGGGSYNEQFF. The CDR3 bases are TGTGCCATCACCCCAGGCGGGGGCTCCTACAATGAGCAGTTCTTC.